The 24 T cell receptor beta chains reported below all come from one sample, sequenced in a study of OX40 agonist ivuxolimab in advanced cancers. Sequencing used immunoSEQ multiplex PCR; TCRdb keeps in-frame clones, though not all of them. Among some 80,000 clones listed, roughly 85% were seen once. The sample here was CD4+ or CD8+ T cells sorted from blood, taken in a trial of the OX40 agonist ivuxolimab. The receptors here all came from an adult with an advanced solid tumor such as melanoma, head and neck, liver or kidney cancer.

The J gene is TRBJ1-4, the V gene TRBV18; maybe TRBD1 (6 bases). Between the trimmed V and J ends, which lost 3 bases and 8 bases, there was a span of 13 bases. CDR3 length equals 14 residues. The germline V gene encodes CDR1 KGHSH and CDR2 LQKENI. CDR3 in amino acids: CASSPTGRGEKLFF. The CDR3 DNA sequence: TGTGCCAGCTCACCCACAGGGAGAGGGGAAAAACTGTTTTTT.

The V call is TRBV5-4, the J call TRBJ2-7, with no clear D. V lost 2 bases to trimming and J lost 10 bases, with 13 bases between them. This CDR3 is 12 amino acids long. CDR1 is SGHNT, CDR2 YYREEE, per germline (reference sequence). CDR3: CASSFPGSSQYF. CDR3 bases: TGTGCCAGCAGCTTCCCCGGTTCCTCCCAGTACTTC.

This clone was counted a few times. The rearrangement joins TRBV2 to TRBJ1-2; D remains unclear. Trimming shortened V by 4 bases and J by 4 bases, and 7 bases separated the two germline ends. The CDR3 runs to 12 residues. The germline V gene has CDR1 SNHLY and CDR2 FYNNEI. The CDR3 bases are TGTGCCAGCAGTGTATTAACCTATGGCTACACCTTC. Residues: CASSVLTYGYTF.

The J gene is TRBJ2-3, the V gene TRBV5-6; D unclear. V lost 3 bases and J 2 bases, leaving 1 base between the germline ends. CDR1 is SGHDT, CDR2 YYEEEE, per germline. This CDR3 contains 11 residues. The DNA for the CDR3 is TGTGCCAGCAGCTACACAGATACGCAGTATTTT. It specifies CASSYTDTQYF.

The CDR3 DNA reads as TGTGCCAGCAGCTTAACTGAGGCTTATGGCTACACCTTC. Protein product: CASSLTEAYGYTF. The V and J genes are TRBV11-2 and TRBJ1-2; D gene uncertain. Germline V CDR1 and CDR2: SGHAT, FQNNGV. The V end was cut by 2 bases, the J end by 5 bases, with 9 bases between. This CDR3 has 13 residues.

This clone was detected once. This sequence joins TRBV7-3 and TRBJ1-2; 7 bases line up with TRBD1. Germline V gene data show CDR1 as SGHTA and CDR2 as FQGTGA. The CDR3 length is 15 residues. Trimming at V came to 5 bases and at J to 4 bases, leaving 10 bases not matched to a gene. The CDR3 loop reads CASSPKEGAGYGYTF. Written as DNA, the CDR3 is TGTGCCAGCAGCCCAAAGGAGGGGGCGGGCTATGGCTACACCTTC. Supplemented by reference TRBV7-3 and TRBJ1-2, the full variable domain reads GAGVSQTPSNKVTEKGKYVELRCDPISGHTALYWYRQSLGQGPEFLIYFQGTGAADDSGLPNDRFFAVRPEGSVSTLKIQRTERGDSAVYLCASSPKEGAGYGYTFGSGTRLTVV.

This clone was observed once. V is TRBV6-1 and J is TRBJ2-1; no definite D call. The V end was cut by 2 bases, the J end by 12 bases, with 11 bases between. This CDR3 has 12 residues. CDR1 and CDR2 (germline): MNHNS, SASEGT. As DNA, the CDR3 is TGTGCCAGCAGTGAAAATTGGAAAGGGCAGTTCTTC. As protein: CASSENWKGQFF.

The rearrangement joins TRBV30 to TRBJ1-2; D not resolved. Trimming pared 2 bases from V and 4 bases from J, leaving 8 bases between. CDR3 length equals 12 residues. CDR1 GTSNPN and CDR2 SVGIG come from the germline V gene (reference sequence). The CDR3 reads CAWSSGVYGYTF. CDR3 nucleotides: TGTGCCTGGAGTTCCGGGGTCTATGGCTACACCTTC.

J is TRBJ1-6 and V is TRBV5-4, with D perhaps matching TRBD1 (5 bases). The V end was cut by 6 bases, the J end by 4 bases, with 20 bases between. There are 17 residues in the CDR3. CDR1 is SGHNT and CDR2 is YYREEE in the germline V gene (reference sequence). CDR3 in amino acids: CASNTGGELGYNSPLHF. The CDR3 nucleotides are TGTGCCAGCAACACGGGGGGGGAACTAGGGTATAATTCACCCCTCCACTTT.

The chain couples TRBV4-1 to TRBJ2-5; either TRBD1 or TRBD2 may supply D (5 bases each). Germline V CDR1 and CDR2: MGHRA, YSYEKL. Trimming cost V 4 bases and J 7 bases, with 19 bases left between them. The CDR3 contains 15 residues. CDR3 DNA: TGCGCCAGCAGCCTAGAGGGTCAGGCGAGGGGGACCCAGTACTTC. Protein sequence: CASSLEGQARGTQYF.

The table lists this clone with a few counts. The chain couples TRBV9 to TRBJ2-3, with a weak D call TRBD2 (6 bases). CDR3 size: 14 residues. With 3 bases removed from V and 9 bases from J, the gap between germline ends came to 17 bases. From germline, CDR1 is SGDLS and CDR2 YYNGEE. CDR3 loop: CASSAHLPGETQYF. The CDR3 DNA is TGTGCCAGCAGCGCACACCTCCCGGGGGAGACGCAGTATTTT.

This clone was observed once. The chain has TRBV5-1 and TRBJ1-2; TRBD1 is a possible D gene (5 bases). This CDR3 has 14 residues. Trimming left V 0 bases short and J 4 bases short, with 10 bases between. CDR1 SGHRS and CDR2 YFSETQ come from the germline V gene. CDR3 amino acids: CASSLGGRPYGYTF. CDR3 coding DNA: TGCGCCAGCAGCTTGGGGGGCAGGCCCTATGGCTACACCTTC.

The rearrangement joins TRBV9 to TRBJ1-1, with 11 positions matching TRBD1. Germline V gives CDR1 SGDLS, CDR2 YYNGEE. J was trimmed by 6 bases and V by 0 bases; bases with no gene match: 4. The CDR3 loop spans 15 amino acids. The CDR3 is CASSVGVGQGAEAFF. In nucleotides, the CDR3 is TGTGCCAGCAGCGTAGGGGTGGGACAGGGGGCTGAAGCTTTCTTT. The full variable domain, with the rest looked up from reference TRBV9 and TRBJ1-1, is DSGVTQTPKHLITATGQRVTLRCSPRSGDLSVYWYQQSLDQGLQFLIQYYNGEERAKGNILERFSAQQFPDLHSELNLSSLELGDSALYFCASSVGVGQGAEAFFGQGTRLTVV.

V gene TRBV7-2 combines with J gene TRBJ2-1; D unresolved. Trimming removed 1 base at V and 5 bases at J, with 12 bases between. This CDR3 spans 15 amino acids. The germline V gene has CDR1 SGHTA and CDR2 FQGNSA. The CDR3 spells CASSLEWTSHNEQFF. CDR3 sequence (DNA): TGTGCCAGCAGCTTAGAGTGGACGAGCCACAATGAGCAGTTCTTC.

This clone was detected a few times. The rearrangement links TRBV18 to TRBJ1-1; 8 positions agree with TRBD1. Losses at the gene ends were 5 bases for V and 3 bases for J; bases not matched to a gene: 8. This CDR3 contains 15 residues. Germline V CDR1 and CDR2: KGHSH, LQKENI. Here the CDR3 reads CASSDRTGWDTEAFF. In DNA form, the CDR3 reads TGTGCCAGCTCAGATCGGACAGGGTGGGACACTGAAGCTTTCTTT.

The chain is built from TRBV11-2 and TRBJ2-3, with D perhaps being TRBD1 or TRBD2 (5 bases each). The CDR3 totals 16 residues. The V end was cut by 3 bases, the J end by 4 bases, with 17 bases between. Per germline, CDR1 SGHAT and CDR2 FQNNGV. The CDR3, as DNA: TGTGCCAGCAGCTTGGCCGGGGCCTACCCAGCAGATACGCAGTATTTT. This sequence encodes CASSLAGAYPADTQYF.

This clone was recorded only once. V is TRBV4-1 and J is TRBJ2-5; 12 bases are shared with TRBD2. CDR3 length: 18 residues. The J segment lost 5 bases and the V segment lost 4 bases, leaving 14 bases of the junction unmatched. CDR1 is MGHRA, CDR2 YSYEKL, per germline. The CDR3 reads CASSLETSGGTYWETQYF. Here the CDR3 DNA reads TGCGCCAGCAGCCTAGAGACTAGCGGGGGTACCTATTGGGAGACCCAGTACTTC.

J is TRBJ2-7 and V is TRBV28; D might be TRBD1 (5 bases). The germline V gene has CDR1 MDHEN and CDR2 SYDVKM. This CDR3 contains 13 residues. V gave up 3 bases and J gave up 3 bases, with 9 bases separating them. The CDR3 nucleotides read TGTGCCAGCAGTTTGGGGCAGCTCTACGAGCAGTACTTC. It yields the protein CASSLGQLYEQYF.

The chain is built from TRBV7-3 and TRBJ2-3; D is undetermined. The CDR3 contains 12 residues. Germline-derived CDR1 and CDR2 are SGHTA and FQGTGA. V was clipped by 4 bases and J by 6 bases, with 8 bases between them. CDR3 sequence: CASSSDPDTQYF. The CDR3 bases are TGTGCCAGCAGCTCCGATCCCGATACGCAGTATTTT. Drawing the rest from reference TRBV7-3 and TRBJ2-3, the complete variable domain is GAGVSQTPSNKVTEKGKYVELRCDPISGHTALYWYRQSLGQGPEFLIYFQGTGAADDSGLPNDRFFAVRPEGSVSTLKIQRTERGDSAVYLCASSSDPDTQYFGPGTRLTVL.

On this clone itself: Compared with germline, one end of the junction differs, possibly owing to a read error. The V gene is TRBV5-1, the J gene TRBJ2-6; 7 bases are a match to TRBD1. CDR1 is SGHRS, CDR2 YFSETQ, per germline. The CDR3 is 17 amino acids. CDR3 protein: CASRLGTAGSGANVLTF. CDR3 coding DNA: TGCGCCAGCAGATTGGGGACAGCTGGATCTGGGGCCAACGTCCTGACTTTC. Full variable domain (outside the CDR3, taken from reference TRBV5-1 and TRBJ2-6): KAGVTQTPRYLIKTRGQQVTLSCSPISGHRSVSWYQQTPGQGLQFLFEYFSETQRNKGNFPGRFSGRQFSNSRSEMNVSTLELGDSALYLCASRLGTAGSGANVLTFGAGSRLTVL.

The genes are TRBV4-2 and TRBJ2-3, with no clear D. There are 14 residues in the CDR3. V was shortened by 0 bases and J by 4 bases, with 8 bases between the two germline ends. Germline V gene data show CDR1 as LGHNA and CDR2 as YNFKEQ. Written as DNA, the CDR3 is TGTGCCAGCAGCCAAGACCGTCCGCCAGATACGCAGTATTTT. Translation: CASSQDRPPDTQYF.

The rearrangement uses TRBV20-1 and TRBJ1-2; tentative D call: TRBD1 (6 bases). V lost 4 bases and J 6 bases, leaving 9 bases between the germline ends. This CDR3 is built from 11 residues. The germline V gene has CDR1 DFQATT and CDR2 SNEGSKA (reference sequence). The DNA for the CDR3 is TGCAGTGCTACAAACAGGGATGGCTACACCTTC. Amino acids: CSATNRDGYTF.

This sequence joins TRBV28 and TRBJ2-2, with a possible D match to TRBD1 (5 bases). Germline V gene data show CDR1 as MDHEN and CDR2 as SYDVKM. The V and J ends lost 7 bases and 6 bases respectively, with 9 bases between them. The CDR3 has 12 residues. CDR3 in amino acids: CASTRGAGELFF. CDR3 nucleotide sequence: TGTGCCAGCACTAGGGGCGCCGGGGAGCTGTTTTTT.

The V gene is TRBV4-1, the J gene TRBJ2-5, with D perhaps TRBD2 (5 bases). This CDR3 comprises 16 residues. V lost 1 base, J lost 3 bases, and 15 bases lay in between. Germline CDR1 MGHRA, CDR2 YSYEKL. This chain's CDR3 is CASSQVSALGKETQYF. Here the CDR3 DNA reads TGCGCCAGCAGCCAAGTCAGCGCCCTCGGGAAAGAGACCCAGTACTTC.